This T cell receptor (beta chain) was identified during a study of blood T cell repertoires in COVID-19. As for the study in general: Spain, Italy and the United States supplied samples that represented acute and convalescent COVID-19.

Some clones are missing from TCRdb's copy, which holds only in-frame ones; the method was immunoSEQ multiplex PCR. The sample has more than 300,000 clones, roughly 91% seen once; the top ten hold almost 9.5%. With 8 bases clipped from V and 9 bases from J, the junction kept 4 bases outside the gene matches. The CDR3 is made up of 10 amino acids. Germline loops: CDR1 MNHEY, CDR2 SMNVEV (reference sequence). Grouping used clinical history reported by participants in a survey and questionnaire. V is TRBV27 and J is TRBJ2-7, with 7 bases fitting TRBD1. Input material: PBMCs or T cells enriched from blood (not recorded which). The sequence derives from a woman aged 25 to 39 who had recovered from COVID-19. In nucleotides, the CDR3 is TGTGCCAGCGGTCGACAGGGGCAGTACTTC. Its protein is CASGRQGQYF.